These 2 T cell receptor beta chains originate from one sample sequenced in a study of blood T cell repertoires in COVID-19. Assay used: immunoSEQ multiplex PCR; TCRdb lists only in-frame clones, some missing. Of more than 85,000 clones in the sample, 70% to 85% were seen once. The specimen was peripheral blood. The receptors come from a man in his 70s with acute or convalescent COVID-19.

For this clone: Other DNA sequences of this sample code for an identical CDR3. The chain uses TRBV3-1 (or the pseudogene TRBV3-2) and TRBJ1-3, with D hard to call. The V end was cut by 3 bases, the J end by 4 bases, with 4 bases between. Germline V lookup: CDR1 LGHDT, CDR2 YNNKEL (reference sequence). The CDR3 runs to 12 residues. Here the CDR3 reads CASSQAGNTIYF. The CDR3, as DNA: TGTGCCAGCAGCCAGGCCGGAAACACCATATATTTT.

This clone showed up just once. The chain employs TRBV3-1 (or the pseudogene TRBV3-2) and TRBJ1-6; TRBD1 matches 8 bases. After removal of 6 bases from V and 7 bases from J, the junction contained 5 bases not matched to a gene. The CDR3 is 14 amino acids. Germline CDR1 and CDR2: LGHDT and YNNKEL (reference sequence). Written as DNA, the CDR3 is TGTGCCAGCAGAGGGACAGGAGACAATTCACCCCTCCACTTT. As protein: CASRGTGDNSPLHF.